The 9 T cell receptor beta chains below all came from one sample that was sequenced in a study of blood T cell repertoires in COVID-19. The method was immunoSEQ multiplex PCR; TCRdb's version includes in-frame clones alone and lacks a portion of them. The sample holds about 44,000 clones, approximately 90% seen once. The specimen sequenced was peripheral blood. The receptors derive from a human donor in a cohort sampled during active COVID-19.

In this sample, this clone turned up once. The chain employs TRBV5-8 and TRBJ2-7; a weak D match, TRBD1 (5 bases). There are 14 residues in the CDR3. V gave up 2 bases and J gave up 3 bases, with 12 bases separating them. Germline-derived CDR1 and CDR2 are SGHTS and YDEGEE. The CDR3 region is CASSLAGPYYEQYF. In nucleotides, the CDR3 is TGTGCCAGCAGCTTAGCAGGGCCCTACTACGAGCAGTACTTC.

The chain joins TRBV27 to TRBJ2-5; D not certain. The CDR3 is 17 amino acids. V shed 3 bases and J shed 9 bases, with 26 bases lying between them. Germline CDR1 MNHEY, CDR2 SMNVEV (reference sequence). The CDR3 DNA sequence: TGTGCCAGCAGTTTGTCAAAACCGGGTCGCGCCGCTCTAGCCCAGTACTTC. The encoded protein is CASSLSKPGRAALAQYF.

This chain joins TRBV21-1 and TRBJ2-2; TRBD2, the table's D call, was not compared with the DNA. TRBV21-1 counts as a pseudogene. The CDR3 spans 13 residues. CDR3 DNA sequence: TGTGCCAGCACGGGGGGCGGCACCGGGGAGCTGTTTTTT. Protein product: CASTGGGTGELFF.

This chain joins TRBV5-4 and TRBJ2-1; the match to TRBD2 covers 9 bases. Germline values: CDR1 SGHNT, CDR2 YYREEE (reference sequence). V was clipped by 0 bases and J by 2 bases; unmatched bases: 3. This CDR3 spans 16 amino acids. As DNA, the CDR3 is TGTGCCAGCAGCTTGGATGGGACTAGCCCCTACAATGAGCAGTTCTTC. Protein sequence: CASSLDGTSPYNEQFF.

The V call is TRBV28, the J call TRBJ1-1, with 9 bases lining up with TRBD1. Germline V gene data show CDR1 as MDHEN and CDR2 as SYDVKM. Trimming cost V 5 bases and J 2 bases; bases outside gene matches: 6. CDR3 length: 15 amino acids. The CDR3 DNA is TGTGCCAGCAGTCCCGGGACAGGGAGAAACACTGAAGCTTTCTTT. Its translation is CASSPGTGRNTEAFF.

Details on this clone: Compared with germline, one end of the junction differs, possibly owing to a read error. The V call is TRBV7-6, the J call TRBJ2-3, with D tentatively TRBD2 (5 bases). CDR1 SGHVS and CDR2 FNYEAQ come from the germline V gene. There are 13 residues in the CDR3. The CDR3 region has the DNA TGTGCCAGCAGCTTAGTCGGCCTCCCGGGAAGTATTTTT. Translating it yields CASSLVGLPGSIF.

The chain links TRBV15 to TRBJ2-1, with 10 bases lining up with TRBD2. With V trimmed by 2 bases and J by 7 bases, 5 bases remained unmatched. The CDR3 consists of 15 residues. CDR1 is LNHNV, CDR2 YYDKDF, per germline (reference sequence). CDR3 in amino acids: CATSRLAGAKNEQFF. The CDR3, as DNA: TGTGCCACCAGCAGACTAGCGGGAGCTAAAAATGAGCAGTTCTTC.

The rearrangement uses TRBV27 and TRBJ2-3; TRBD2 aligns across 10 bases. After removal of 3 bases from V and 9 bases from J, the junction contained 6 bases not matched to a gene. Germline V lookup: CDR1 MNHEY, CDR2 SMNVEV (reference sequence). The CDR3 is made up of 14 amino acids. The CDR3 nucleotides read TGTGCCAGCAGTTTGCAGGGACTAGCGTCGACGCAGTATTTT. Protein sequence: CASSLQGLASTQYF.

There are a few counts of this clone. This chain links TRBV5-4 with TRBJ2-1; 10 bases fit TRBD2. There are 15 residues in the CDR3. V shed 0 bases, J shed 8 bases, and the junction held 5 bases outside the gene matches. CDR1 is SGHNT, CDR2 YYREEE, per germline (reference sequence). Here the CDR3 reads CASSLASGRVDEQFF. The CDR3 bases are TGTGCCAGCAGCTTGGCCAGCGGGAGGGTGGATGAGCAGTTCTTC.